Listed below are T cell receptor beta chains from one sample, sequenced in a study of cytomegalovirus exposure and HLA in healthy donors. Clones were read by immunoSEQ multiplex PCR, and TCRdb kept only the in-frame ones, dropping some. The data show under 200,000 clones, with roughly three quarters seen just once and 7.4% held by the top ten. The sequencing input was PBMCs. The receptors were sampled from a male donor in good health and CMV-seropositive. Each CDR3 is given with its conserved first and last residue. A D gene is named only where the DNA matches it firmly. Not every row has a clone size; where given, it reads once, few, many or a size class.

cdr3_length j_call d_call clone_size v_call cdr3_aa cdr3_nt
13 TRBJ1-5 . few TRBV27 CASSSRDNQPQHF TGTGCCAGCAGTAGCAGGGACAATCAGCCCCAGCATTTT
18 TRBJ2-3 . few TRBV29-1 CSVEDHPLARFSTDTQYF TGCAGCGTTGAAGATCATCCCCTAGCCCGGTTTAGCACAGATACGCAGTATTTT
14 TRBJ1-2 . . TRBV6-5 CASIPFSSLYGYTF TGTGCCAGCATCCCTTTTAGTTCCTTATACGGCTACACCTTC
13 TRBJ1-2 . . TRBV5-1 CASNREGRYGYTF TGCGCCAGCAACCGGGAGGGGAGGTATGGCTACACCTTC
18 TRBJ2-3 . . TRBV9 CASSEPLEGGPNTDTQYF TGTGCCAGCAGCGAGCCCCTGGAGGGGGGGCCTAACACAGATACGCAGTATTTT
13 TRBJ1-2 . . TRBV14 CASSPTGIHGYTF TGTGCCAGCAGCCCCACAGGGATCCATGGCTACACCTTC
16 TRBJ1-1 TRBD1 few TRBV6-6 CASSYTTGGINTEAFF TGTGCCAGCAGTTACACGACAGGGGGAATAAACACTGAAGCTTTCTTT
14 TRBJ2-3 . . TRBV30 CAWSGLGGAQAQYF TGTGCCTGGAGTGGCCTTGGGGGGGCGCAGGCGCAGTATTTT
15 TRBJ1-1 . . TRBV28 CASSLGGEGNTEAFF TGTGCCAGCAGTTTAGGGGGGGAGGGGAACACTGAAGCTTTCTTT
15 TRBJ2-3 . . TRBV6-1 CASSEVGGAGDTQYF TGTGCCAGCAGTGAAGTTGGGGGCGCGGGAGATACGCAGTATTTT
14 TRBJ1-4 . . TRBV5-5 CASSLSQEEEKLFF TGTGCCAGCAGCTTGAGTCAGGAAGAGGAAAAACTGTTTTTT
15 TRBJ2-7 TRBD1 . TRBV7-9 CASSSAGGATGEQYF TGTGCCAGCAGCTCAGCAGGGGGCGCAACGGGCGAGCAGTACTTC
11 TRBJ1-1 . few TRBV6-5 CASSYEGTAFF TGTGCCAGCAGTTACGAGGGTACGGCTTTCTTT
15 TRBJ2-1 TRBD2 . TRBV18 CASSPPSGDYNEQFF TGTGCCAGCTCACCACCTAGCGGGGACTACAATGAGCAGTTCTTC
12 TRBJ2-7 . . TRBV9 CASGGLGDEQYF TGTGCCAGCGGAGGTTTGGGCGACGAGCAGTACTTC
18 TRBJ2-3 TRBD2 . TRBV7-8 CASNWGLASLHSTDTQYF TGTGCCAGCAACTGGGGACTAGCCTCACTCCACAGCACAGATACGCAGTATTTT
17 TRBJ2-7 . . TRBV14 CASSQDPPFLRAYEQYF TGTGCCAGCAGCCAAGATCCCCCCTTCCTCAGGGCCTACGAGCAGTACTTC
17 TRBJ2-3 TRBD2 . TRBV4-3 CASSPGAQRGGTDTQYF TGCGCCAGCAGCCCCGGGGCCCAGCGGGGGGGCACAGATACGCAGTATTTT
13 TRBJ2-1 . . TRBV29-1 CSVSVGVNSEQFF TGCAGCGTTTCGGTGGGCGTGAATAGTGAGCAGTTCTTC
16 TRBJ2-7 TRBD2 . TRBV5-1 CASSLEGSGATYEQYF TGCGCCAGCAGCTTGGAAGGTAGCGGGGCCACCTACGAGCAGTACTTC
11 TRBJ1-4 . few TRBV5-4 CASSTGEKLFF TGTGCCAGCAGTACAGGGGAAAAACTGTTTTTT
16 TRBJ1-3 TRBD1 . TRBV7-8 CASSPDRGRGRNTIYF TGTGCCAGCAGCCCCGACAGGGGAAGGGGGAGAAACACCATATATTTT
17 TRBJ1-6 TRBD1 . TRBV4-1 CASSQDERDSRYSPLHF TGCGCCAGCAGCCAAGATGAACGGGACAGTCGATATTCACCCCTCCACTTT
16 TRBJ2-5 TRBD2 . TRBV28 CASSPSLAGGRETQYF TGTGCCAGCAGCCCCTCACTAGCGGGGGGCAGGGAGACCCAGTACTTC
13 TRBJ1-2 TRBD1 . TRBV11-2 CASSLDRGNGYTF TGTGCCAGCAGCCTCGACAGGGGGAATGGCTACACCTTC
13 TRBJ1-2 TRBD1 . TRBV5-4 CASRNTGDYGYTF TGTGCCAGCAGAAACACAGGGGATTATGGCTACACCTTC
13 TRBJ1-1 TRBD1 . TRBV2 CASSDYRGIEAFF TGTGCCAGCAGTGACTACAGGGGGATTGAAGCTTTCTTT
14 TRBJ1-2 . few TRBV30 CAWSQVGRVDGYTF TGTGCCTGGAGCCAGGTTGGCAGGGTGGATGGCTACACCTTC
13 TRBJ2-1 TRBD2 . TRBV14 CASSQAMGGEQFF TGTGCCAGCAGCCAAGCGATGGGAGGGGAGCAGTTCTTC